This T cell receptor beta chain was sequenced during a study of CD8+CD57+ T cells in acquired aplastic anemia. This CDR3 contains 14 residues. CDR1 and CDR2 (germline): SGHTA, FQGTGA. For CDR3 and TCR beta VDJ profiling, genomic DNA was the template used. TCRdb used MiXCR to reprocess the reads, holding one entry per CDR3 protein. In the table there are roughly 420,000 distinct CDR3 sequences, roughly 64% of which are singletons. As to this clonotype: The germline gene is not matched at one end of the junction; a read error may be the cause.

This clonotype was sampled from a human donor in good health, serving as a control. The sample consisted of sorted CD4+, CD8+, or CD8+CD57+ T cells (not recorded which) from PBMCs. The chain is built from TRBV7-3 and TRBJ1-5; D uncertain. CDR3 sequence reads: CASSVETSNQAQHF. The CDR3 DNA reads TGTGCCAGCAGTGTTGAGACTAGCAATCAGGCCCAGCATTTT.